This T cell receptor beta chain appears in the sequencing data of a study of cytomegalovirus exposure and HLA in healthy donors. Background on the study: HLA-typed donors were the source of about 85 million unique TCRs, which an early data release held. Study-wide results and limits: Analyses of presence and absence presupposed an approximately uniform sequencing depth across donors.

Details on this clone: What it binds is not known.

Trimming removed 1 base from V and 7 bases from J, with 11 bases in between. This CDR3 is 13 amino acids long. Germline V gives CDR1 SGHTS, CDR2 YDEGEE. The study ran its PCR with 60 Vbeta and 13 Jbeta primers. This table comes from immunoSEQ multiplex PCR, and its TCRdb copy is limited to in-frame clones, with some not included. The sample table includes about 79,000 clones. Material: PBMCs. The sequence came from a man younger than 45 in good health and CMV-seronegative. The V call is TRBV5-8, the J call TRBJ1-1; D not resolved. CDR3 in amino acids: CASSLFRFLEAFF. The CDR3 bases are TGTGCCAGCAGCTTGTTCAGATTCCTTGAAGCTTTCTTT. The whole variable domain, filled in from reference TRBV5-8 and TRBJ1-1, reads EAGVTQSPTHLIKTRGQQATLRCSPISGHTSVYWYQQALGLGLQFLLWYDEGEERNRGNFPPRFSGRQFPNYSSELNVNALELEDSALYLCASSLFRFLEAFFGQGTRLTVV.